This record covers a single T cell receptor beta chain. Antigen unknown. These data originate in a study of shared clonotypes between healthy human individuals. Study-wide results and caveats: In general, naive subsets displayed greater estimated richness than memory subsets did.

Germline V gene data show CDR1 as SNHLY and CDR2 as FYNNEI. Trimming shortened V by 8 bases and J by 4 bases, and 18 bases separated the two germline ends. The CDR3 has 15 residues. TCRdb keeps only in-frame clones here, not all; method: immunoSEQ multiplex PCR. The table includes millions of clones, about 95% detected once. CD8 cells regarded as naive lacked CD45RO, were positively chosen for CCR7, and omitted terminally differentiated effector memory CD45RA+ cells. Free of recent acute infections or vaccinations, the donors were healthy HIV-negative adults. This chain uses TRBV2 with TRBJ2-1; tentative D call: TRBD2 (7 bases). Sequencing was done on a sample of naive CD8+ T cells sorted from blood. This TCR was recovered from a young man in good health. The CDR3 nucleotides read TGTGCCAGCTCCGAGCGGGACACAGGTTACAATGAGCAGTTCTTC. The encoded protein is CASSERDTGYNEQFF.